This T cell receptor beta chain came from a study of beta chain features in type 1 diabetes. Study results and caveats: Shorter TCRB CDR3s, moderately but significantly so, were found in Type 1 diabetes patients in all four CD4+ subsets. Whether TCRB rearrangement is influenced by HLA type was left unresolved in this analysis.

Notes on this clone: The antigen remains unidentified.

Trimming at V came to 3 bases and at J to 11 bases, leaving 16 bases not matched to a gene. The CDR3 consists of 17 residues. Germline V gene data show CDR1 as SEHNR and CDR2 as FQNEAQ (reference sequence). Expressed TCRB transcripts were sequenced, since all the RNA that had been isolated was reverse transcribed. Only in-frame clones appear in the TCRdb table, and some are missing; sequencing was by immunoSEQ multiplex PCR. Among approximately 140,000 clones listed, about 9.1% were seen once. This TCR derives from a middle-aged woman in good health. Source material: central memory CD4+ T cells from blood. V usage is TRBV7-9 and J usage is TRBJ1-6, with 7 positions matching TRBD1. This CDR3 reads CASSLMRTGRSGAPLHF. CDR3 DNA sequence: TGTGCCAGCAGCTTGATGAGGACAGGCCGGAGTGGGGCACCCCTCCACTTT.